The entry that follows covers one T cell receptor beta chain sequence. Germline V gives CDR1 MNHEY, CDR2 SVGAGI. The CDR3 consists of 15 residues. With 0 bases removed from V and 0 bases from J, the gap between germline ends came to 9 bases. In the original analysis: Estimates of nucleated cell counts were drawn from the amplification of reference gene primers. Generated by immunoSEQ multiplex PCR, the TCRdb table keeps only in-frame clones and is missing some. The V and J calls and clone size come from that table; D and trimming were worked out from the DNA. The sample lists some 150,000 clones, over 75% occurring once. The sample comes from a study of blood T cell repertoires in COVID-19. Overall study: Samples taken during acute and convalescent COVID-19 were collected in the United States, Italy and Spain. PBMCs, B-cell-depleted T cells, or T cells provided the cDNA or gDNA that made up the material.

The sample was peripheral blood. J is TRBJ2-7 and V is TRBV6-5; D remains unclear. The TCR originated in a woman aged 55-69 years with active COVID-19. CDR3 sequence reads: CASSYSSVSSYEQYF. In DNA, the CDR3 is TGTGCCAGCAGTTACTCGAGTGTTAGCTCCTACGAGCAGTACTTC.